This T cell receptor (beta chain) was observed in a study of STAT5B mutations in CD4+ large granular lymphocyte leukemia. Whole-study results and caveats: Higher CD4+ than CD8+ T-LGLL clonality might reflect small sample size. Top patient clones used TRBV06 genes more often: 8/27 versus 2/35 in controls. No patients shared main leukemic clonotypes, though approximately 26% appeared at low frequency elsewhere.

J lost 2 bases, V lost 4 bases, and 6 bases had no gene match. There are 15 residues in the CDR3. Per germline, CDR1 KGHSH and CDR2 LQKENI. On this clone itself: Its antigen is unidentified.

Original data processing: Productive clonotypes were detectable down to 2.59 x 10-5 frequency. Generated by immunoSEQ multiplex PCR, the TCRdb table keeps only in-frame clones and is missing some. V and J calls and clone size are given by that table; D and trimming were obtained from the DNA. The profile shows 30,000 to 35,000 clones, over 65% of them singletons. The TCR originated in a human donor in good health. This rearrangement joins TRBV18 to TRBJ2-3, with 7 positions matching TRBD1. Sequenced input: CD4+ T cells from blood buffy coats. The CDR3 DNA reads as TGTGCCAGCTCACACCAACAGGGGATCACAGATACGCAGTATTTT. It specifies CASSHQQGITDTQYF.